Following are 31 T cell receptor beta chains from one sample sequenced in a study of radiation and T cells in renal cell carcinoma. Time point of the sample: blood 2 weeks post-SBRT. Specified treatment: 15 Gy SBRT to primary tumor, nephrectomy 4 weeks later. Some clones are missing from TCRdb's copy, which holds only in-frame ones; the method was immunoSEQ multiplex PCR. The table records roughly 130,000 clones, 70% to 90% of them present only once. The sample in question was blood, obtained from a patient whose treatment included radiotherapy and nephrectomy. These receptors were taken from a woman between 70 and 85 years old with renal cell carcinoma.

In this sample, this clone turned up once. The J gene is TRBJ1-1, the V gene TRBV6-6; D unclear. CDR3 length: 14 amino acids. Germline V gene sequence: CDR1 MNHNY, CDR2 SVGAGI (reference sequence). Deletions cut 0 bases from V and 2 bases from J, with 7 bases between. CDR3 nucleotides: TGTGCCAGCAGTTACTCCCGGGGAAACACTGAAGCTTTCTTT. Translating gives CASSYSRGNTEAFF.

This rearrangement joins TRBV19 to TRBJ2-1; the match to TRBD1 covers 12 bases. The CDR3 is 14 residues long. Trimming took 5 bases from V and 8 from J; bases not matched to a gene: 4. Germline loops: CDR1 LNHDA, CDR2 SQIVND (reference sequence). CDR3 bases: TGTGCCAGTAGTGCCGGGACAGGGGGCTATGAGCAGTTCTTC. It translates to CASSAGTGGYEQFF.

The V call is TRBV6-1, the J call TRBJ2-6; D is possibly TRBD2 (5 bases). The CDR3 length is 15 residues. V dropped 3 bases and J dropped 1 base, with 7 bases sitting between them. The germline gives CDR1 MNHNS, CDR2 SASEGT. The CDR3 bases are TGTGCCAGCAGTGATCGGGGTTCTGGGGCCAACGTCCTGACTTTC. The encoded protein is CASSDRGSGANVLTF.

The chain couples TRBV28 to TRBJ1-2, with D uncertain. This CDR3 is built from 14 residues. Germline values: CDR1 MDHEN, CDR2 SYDVKM. Trimming took 4 bases from V and 7 from J, leaving 16 bases between them. The CDR3 DNA follows: TGTGCCAGCAGTTCGGGAACGACCGCGTTTGGCTACACCTTC. It encodes CASSSGTTAFGYTF.

The V call is TRBV20-1, the J call TRBJ2-7, with D maybe TRBD1 (5 bases). This CDR3 contains 10 residues. V shed 6 bases and J shed 5 bases, with 8 bases lying between them. CDR1 and CDR2 from the germline V gene are DFQATT and SNEGSKA (reference sequence). CDR3 DNA sequence: TGCAGTGCGGGGCACCACGAGCAGTACTTC. As protein: CSAGHHEQYF.

The V and J genes are TRBV5-4 and TRBJ1-2; D gene unclear. The V end lost 3 bases, the J end lost 4 bases, and 19 bases lay between the germline ends. This CDR3 spans 16 amino acids. Germline CDR1 reads SGHNT; CDR2 reads YYREEE (reference sequence). For the CDR3, the DNA is TGTGCCAGCAGCTCTCCGGGTCCCCGGATTTCCTATGGCTACACCTTC. The encoded protein is CASSSPGPRISYGYTF.

Here the CDR3 DNA reads TGTGCCAGCAGCCGGACAGGGCGGGAGACCCAGTACTTC. As protein: CASSRTGRETQYF. The rearrangement uses TRBV6-4 and TRBJ2-5; TRBD1 matches 8 bases. With 6 bases clipped from V and 5 bases from J, the junction kept 5 bases outside the gene matches. The CDR3 is 13 amino acids. In germline, CDR1 is MRHNA, CDR2 SNTAGT.

The J gene is TRBJ1-5, the V gene TRBV2; TRBD1 aligns across 8 bases. There are 14 residues in the CDR3. V gave up 5 bases and J gave up 7 bases; unmatched junction bases: 7. CDR1 and CDR2 (germline): SNHLY, FYNNEI. For the CDR3, the DNA is TGTGCCAGCAGTTTTCCACAGGGGGACCAGCCCCAGCATTTT. Residues: CASSFPQGDQPQHF.

The chain combines TRBV6-1 with TRBJ1-5; the match to TRBD1 covers 8 bases. V was pared by 0 bases and J by 6 bases, with 7 bases of the junction left unmatched. This CDR3 has 16 residues. The germline V gene encodes CDR1 MNHNS and CDR2 SASEGT. The CDR3 loop reads CASSEASAGGVQPQHF. DNA for the CDR3: TGTGCCAGCAGTGAAGCTAGTGCAGGGGGCGTTCAGCCCCAGCATTTT.

The chain joins TRBV9 to TRBJ1-3; TRBD1 matches at 7 bases. Looked up from germline, CDR1 is SGDLS and CDR2 is YYNGEE. There are 14 residues in the CDR3. V lost 4 bases to trimming and J lost 4 bases; unmatched junction nucleotides: 5. The CDR3 sequence: CASSQTGVGNTIYF. In DNA, the CDR3 is TGTGCCAGCAGCCAAACAGGGGTCGGAAACACCATATATTTT.

The rearrangement uses TRBV27 and TRBJ1-6, with D tentatively TRBD1 (5 bases). Per germline, CDR1 MNHEY and CDR2 SMNVEV (reference sequence). This CDR3 comprises 13 residues. V lost 6 bases and J lost 7, with 10 bases in between. CDR3 nucleotide sequence: TGTGCCAGCAGAGGGGCGGGGAATTCACCCCTCCACTTT. This encodes CASRGAGNSPLHF.

The rearrangement links TRBV30 to TRBJ2-7, with D unresolved. Germline V gives CDR1 GTSNPN, CDR2 SVGIG (reference sequence). V was clipped by 1 base and J by 0 bases, with 7 bases between them. The CDR3 covers 13 residues. The CDR3 DNA follows: TGTGCCTGGAGTGCTTTACCCTCCTACGAGCAGTACTTC. Residues: CAWSALPSYEQYF.

The chain combines TRBV19 with TRBJ2-3; 10 bases are a match to TRBD1. J was trimmed by 4 bases and V by 6 bases; bases with no gene match: 13. Germline lookup yields CDR1 LNHDA and CDR2 SQIVND (reference sequence). The CDR3 runs 17 residues. CDR3 in amino acids: CASSRGTGDVGPDTQYF. In nucleotides, the CDR3 is TGTGCCAGTAGCCGCGGGACAGGGGACGTGGGTCCAGATACGCAGTATTTT. The full variable domain, completed using reference TRBV19 and TRBJ2-3, is DGGITQSPKYLFRKEGQNVTLSCEQNLNHDAMYWYRQDPGQGLRLIYYSQIVNDFQKGDIAEGYSVSREKKESFPLTVTSAQKNPTAFYLCASSRGTGDVGPDTQYFGPGTRLTVL.

The CDR3 DNA follows: TGTGCCAGCAGTGTTGGGACAGTTATGAACACTGAAGCTTTCTTT. Translation: CASSVGTVMNTEAFF. The chain couples TRBV2 to TRBJ1-1; 7 bases match TRBD1. The CDR3 length is 15 residues. The V segment lost 4 bases and the J segment 0 bases; nucleotides outside the gene matches: 5. Germline loops: CDR1 SNHLY, CDR2 FYNNEI.

The chain uses TRBV7-9 and TRBJ2-3, with D perhaps matching TRBD2 (5 bases). The germline gives CDR1 SEHNR, CDR2 FQNEAQ (reference sequence). Trimming shortened V by 0 bases and J by 2 bases, and 9 bases separated the two germline ends. This CDR3 has 15 residues. The CDR3 sequence: CASSLATTYTDTQYF. The DNA for the CDR3 is TGTGCCAGCAGCTTAGCGACTACTTACACAGATACGCAGTATTTT.

The CDR3 DNA follows: TGTGCCAGCAGCCCGAATGGCATGGGGGGTGAAAAACTGTTTTTT. It codes for CASSPNGMGGEKLFF. V gene TRBV7-3 combines with J gene TRBJ1-4; TRBD1 is a possible D gene (5 bases). CDR1 and CDR2 (germline): SGHTA, FQGTGA. The V end was cut by 5 bases, the J end by 7 bases, with 17 bases between. This CDR3 spans 15 amino acids. The variable domain in full, with the rest retrieved from reference TRBV7-3 and TRBJ1-4, is GAGVSQTPSNKVTEKGKYVELRCDPISGHTALYWYRQSLGQGPEFLIYFQGTGAADDSGLPNDRFFAVRPEGSVSTLKIQRTERGDSAVYLCASSPNGMGGEKLFFGSGTQLSVL.

V is TRBV7-2 and J is TRBJ1-2; no firm D call. The CDR3 is 16 residues long. Trimming stripped 0 bases from V and 0 bases from J, with 11 bases between. Germline-derived CDR1 and CDR2 are SGHTA and FQGNSA. In DNA form, the CDR3 reads TGTGCCAGCAGCTTAGCCCTAGACAAAACTAACTATGGCTACACCTTC. This codes for CASSLALDKTNYGYTF.

This chain connects TRBV4-2 to TRBJ1-3; D remains ambiguous. CDR1 and CDR2 from the germline V gene are LGHNA and YNFKEQ. V shed 5 bases and J shed 4 bases, with 15 bases lying between them. The CDR3 contains 15 residues. CDR3 nucleotide sequence: TGTGCCAGCAGCGTATGGGTAGACTTCGGAAACACCATATATTTT. This sequence encodes CASSVWVDFGNTIYF.

V is TRBV28 and J is TRBJ2-1; 11 positions match TRBD2. Unmatched junction bases numbered 9, after V lost 10 bases and J lost 4 bases. CDR1 is MDHEN and CDR2 is SYDVKM in the germline V gene. CDR3 length: 15 amino acids. The CDR3 coding sequence is TGTGCCACCCTGGGCGCTAGCGGGGGGTACAATGAGCAGTTCTTC. The encoded protein is CATLGASGGYNEQFF.

The chain joins TRBV19 to TRBJ2-1, with 13 bases lining up with TRBD2. The CDR3 has 15 amino acids. From germline, CDR1 is LNHDA and CDR2 SQIVND (reference sequence). The junction had 5 bases not matched to a gene; V was cut back by 8 bases and J by 4 bases. This chain's CDR3 is CASHTSGGVYNEQFF. As DNA, the CDR3 is TGTGCCAGTCATACTAGCGGGGGGGTTTACAATGAGCAGTTCTTC.

The chain employs TRBV4-1 and TRBJ1-2; weak D call: TRBD1 (5 bases). V gave up 4 bases and J gave up 7 bases, with 13 bases separating them. The CDR3 has 13 residues. Germline values: CDR1 MGHRA, CDR2 YSYEKL. CDR3: CASSRPSGGGYTF. The CDR3 bases are TGCGCCAGCAGCCGCCCGTCGGGGGGTGGCTACACCTTC.

The chain joins TRBV7-6 to TRBJ2-5; D is perhaps TRBD1 (6 bases). V was trimmed by 5 bases and J by 1 base, leaving 14 bases between them. The CDR3 has 15 residues. Germline CDR1 reads SGHVS; CDR2 reads FNYEAQ. The CDR3 loop is CASSAGRGFQETQYF. The DNA of the CDR3 is TGTGCCAGCAGCGCAGGCAGGGGCTTCCAAGAGACCCAGTACTTC.

This sequence joins TRBV12-5 and TRBJ2-1, with 8 positions matching TRBD1. J gave up 3 bases and V 6 bases, and 4 bases lay outside the gene matches. The CDR3 is made up of 14 amino acids. Germline CDR1 reads LGHNT; CDR2 reads FRNRAP. CDR3 in amino acids: CASGKTGGYNEQFF. The DNA of the CDR3 is TGTGCTAGTGGGAAAACAGGGGGCTACAATGAGCAGTTCTTC.

The rearrangement links TRBV30 to TRBJ1-4; D is possibly TRBD1 (5 bases). V was trimmed by 4 bases and J by 7 bases, leaving 16 bases between them. This CDR3 has 14 residues. From germline, CDR1 is GTSNPN and CDR2 SVGIG (reference sequence). CDR3 region: CAWTPGGKGEKLFF. For the CDR3, the DNA is TGTGCCTGGACCCCTGGGGGTAAGGGTGAAAAACTGTTTTTT.

V usage is TRBV7-9 and J usage is TRBJ1-6; 9 nucleotides align to TRBD1. The J segment lost 10 bases and the V segment lost 6 bases, leaving 4 bases of the junction unmatched. This CDR3 comprises 13 residues. Germline lookup yields CDR1 SEHNR and CDR2 FQNEAQ (reference sequence). The CDR3 nucleotides read TGTGCCAGCAGGGGACAGGGACGATCACCCCTCCACTTT. Protein: CASRGQGRSPLHF.

This chain uses TRBV14 with TRBJ2-3; 10 bases align to TRBD2. Germline CDR1 and CDR2: SGHDN and FVKESK. V lost 4 bases, J lost 0 bases, and 7 bases stayed unmatched. This CDR3 contains 17 residues. CDR3 protein: CASSRYLAGESTDTQYF. The DNA for the CDR3 is TGTGCCAGCAGCCGGTACCTAGCGGGGGAAAGCACAGATACGCAGTATTTT.

This sequence joins TRBV4-2 and TRBJ2-3; TRBD2 is a possible D gene (6 bases). Trimming took off 0 bases at V and 1 base at J, with 8 bases between the two ends. The CDR3 has 15 residues. CDR1 and CDR2 from the germline V gene are LGHNA and YNFKEQ. CDR3 in DNA: TGTGCCAGCAGCCAAGATGGAGGGGGCACAGATACGCAGTATTTT. It is translated as CASSQDGGGTDTQYF.

The chain combines TRBV9 with TRBJ2-1, with D unclear. The CDR3 is 12 amino acids. Trimming removed 4 bases at V and 4 bases at J, with 6 bases between. Germline lookup yields CDR1 SGDLS and CDR2 YYNGEE. The CDR3 here is CASSKTYNEQFF. The CDR3 coding sequence is TGTGCCAGCAGCAAAACTTACAATGAGCAGTTCTTC.

The J gene is TRBJ1-2, the V gene TRBV30; D uncertain. The V end lost 0 bases, the J end lost 7 bases, and 21 bases lay between the germline ends. Germline-derived CDR1 and CDR2 are GTSNPN and SVGIG (reference sequence). The CDR3 loop spans 16 amino acids. The DNA for the CDR3 is TGTGCCTGGAGTGTAGGCCCCGGCGCTCCATCTCTTGGCTACACCTTC. It encodes CAWSVGPGAPSLGYTF.

This clone came up a few times. V gene TRBV19 combines with J gene TRBJ1-1; possible D gene TRBD1, 5 bases. Germline-derived CDR1 and CDR2 are LNHDA and SQIVND (reference sequence). V was trimmed by 0 bases and J by 0 bases, leaving 8 bases between them. CDR3 size: 15 residues. CDR3 sequence: CASSIDGGVNTEAFF. Here the CDR3 DNA reads TGTGCCAGTAGTATAGATGGAGGGGTGAACACTGAAGCTTTCTTT.

The genes are TRBV30 and TRBJ1-3, with a weak D call TRBD1 (6 bases). V gave up 2 bases and J gave up 0 bases, with 11 bases separating them. Germline loops: CDR1 GTSNPN, CDR2 SVGIG (reference sequence). The CDR3 is made up of 15 amino acids. CDR3 region: CAWSSGQHSGNTIYF. For the CDR3, the DNA is TGTGCCTGGAGTTCTGGACAGCACTCTGGAAACACCATATATTTT.